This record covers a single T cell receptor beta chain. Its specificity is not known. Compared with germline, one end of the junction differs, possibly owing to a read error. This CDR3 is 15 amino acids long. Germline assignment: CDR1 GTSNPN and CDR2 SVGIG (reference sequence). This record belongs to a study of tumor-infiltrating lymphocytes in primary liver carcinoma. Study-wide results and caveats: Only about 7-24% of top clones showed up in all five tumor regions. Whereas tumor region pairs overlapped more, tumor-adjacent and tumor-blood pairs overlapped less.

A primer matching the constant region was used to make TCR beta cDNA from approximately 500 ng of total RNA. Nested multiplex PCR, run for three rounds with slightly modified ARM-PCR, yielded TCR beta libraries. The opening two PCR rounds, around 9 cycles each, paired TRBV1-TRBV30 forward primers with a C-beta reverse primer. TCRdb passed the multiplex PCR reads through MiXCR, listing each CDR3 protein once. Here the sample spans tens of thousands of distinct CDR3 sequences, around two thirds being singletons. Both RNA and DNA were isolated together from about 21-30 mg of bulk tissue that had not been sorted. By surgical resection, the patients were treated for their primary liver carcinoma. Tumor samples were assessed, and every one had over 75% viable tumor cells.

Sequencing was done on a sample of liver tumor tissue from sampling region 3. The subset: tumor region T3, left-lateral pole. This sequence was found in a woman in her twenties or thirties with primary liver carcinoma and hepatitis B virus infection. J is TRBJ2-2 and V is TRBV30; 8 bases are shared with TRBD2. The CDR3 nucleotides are TGTGCCCGGAGTGTACAACTAGCGGACACGGGGGAGCTGTTTTTT. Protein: CARSVQLADTGELFF.